Reported below is one T cell receptor beta chain. Generated by immunoSEQ multiplex PCR, the TCRdb table keeps only in-frame clones and is missing some. The table shows fewer than 3 million clones, with roughly 90% occurring only once. This entry is derived from a study of shared clonotypes between healthy human individuals. Germline V lookup: CDR1 MDHEN, CDR2 SYDVKM. This CDR3 comprises 15 residues. V shed 6 bases, J shed 9 bases, and the junction held 10 bases outside the gene matches. This TCR came from a man in his late teens or twenties in good health. Some clones in this sample may be carry-over from other donors' samples. The sequenced material came from naive CD4+ T cells from PBMCs. The sample's subset: CD45RA+ positively selected. The chain is built from TRBV28 and TRBJ2-1, with TRBD2 matching over 11 bases. The CDR3 DNA sequence: TGTGCCAGCAGCCGGATAGCGGGAGGGCTTAGTGAGCAGTTCTTC. Translation: CASSRIAGGLSEQFF.